The rows below give T cell receptor beta chains drawn from one sample of a study of blood T cell repertoires in COVID-19. The assay was immunoSEQ multiplex PCR, and TCRdb's table has in-frame clones only and misses some. The table lists about 120,000 clones, more than 80% of them singletons. The sample was peripheral blood. These receptors came from a woman aged 45-65 years with acute or convalescent COVID-19. The CDR3 runs from the conserved cysteine through the conserved F or W. A D gene is named only where the DNA matches it firmly. Only some rows state a clone size, as once, few, many or a class for expanded clones.

j_call | clone_size | v_call | d_call | cdr3_nt | cdr3_aa
TRBJ2-7 | - | TRBV7-2 | - | TGTGCCAGCAGCTTGACTCCATCCAACTACGAGCAGTACTTC | CASSLTPSNYEQYF
TRBJ2-1 | once | TRBV3-1/TRBV3-2 | - | TGTGCCAGCAGCCAGAATGGACTTAGCTCCTACAATGAGCAGTTCTTC | CASSQNGLSSYNEQFF
TRBJ1-2 | - | TRBV12-5 | - | - | CASGFGLGTGDSHF
TRBJ1-1 | - | TRBV7-2 | TRBD1 | TGTGCCAGCAGCTTGAGCGTCAAAATAGGGACAGGGGGCCTTGAAGCTTTCTTT | CASSLSVKIGTGGLEAFF
TRBJ1-1 | - | TRBV18 | TRBD1 | TGTGCCAGCTCCCCAGACAGGGCGAACACTGAAGCTTTCTTT | CASSPDRANTEAFF
TRBJ2-5 | - | TRBV3-1/TRBV3-2 | TRBD2 | TGTGCCAGCAGCCAAGATGCCAGCGGGGCCCAAGAGACCCAGTACTTC | CASSQDASGAQETQYF
TRBJ1-1 | - | TRBV10-3 | - | TGTGCCATCAAAGAGGCCCCCAACACTGAAGCTTTCTTT | CAIKEAPNTEAFF
TRBJ2-5 | - | TRBV19 | - | TGTGCCAGTAGTATTGGGGGGGCGGGAGAGACCCAGTACTTC | CASSIGGAGETQYF
TRBJ1-1 | few | TRBV28 | - | TGTGCCAGCAGTTTTACAGGGAACACTGAAGCTTTCTTT | CASSFTGNTEAFF
TRBJ2-2 | - | TRBV2 | - | TGTGCCAGCAGGCGACTGAGGAGCACCGGGGAGCTGTTTTTT | CASRRLRSTGELFF
TRBJ2-5 | once | TRBV3-1/TRBV3-2 | - | TGTGCCAGCAGCCAAGGGACAGCACGCCGCCGCCAGTACTTC | CASSQGTARRRQYF
TRBJ2-5 | few | TRBV7-9 | TRBD2 | TGTGCCAGCAGCCCCGGACTAGCGGGAGAGGTATGGGAGACCCAGTACTTC | CASSPGLAGEVWETQYF
TRBJ1-1 | - | TRBV30 | TRBD1 | TGTGCCGGCGGGACAGGGAACACTGAAGCTTTCTTT | CAGGTGNTEAFF
TRBJ1-5 | - | TRBV19 | - | TGTGCCAGTAGTATTAACAGGGCGGATCAGCCCCAGCATTTT | CASSINRADQPQHF
TRBJ2-1 | - | TRBV20-1 | TRBD2 | TGCAGTGCTCTCCGGGAGGGGGTGCAGTTCTTC | CSALREGVQFF
TRBJ2-3 | - | TRBV4-2 | TRBD2 | TGTGCCAGCAGCCAAGAGGGCTACACCGGCGGGGGGCCAAGCACAGATACGCAGTATTTT | CASSQEGYTGGGPSTDTQYF
TRBJ1-1 | - | TRBV12-5 | TRBD1 | TGTGCTAGTGGTTTGGGACAGGGGGCCCCTGAAGCTTTCTTT | CASGLGQGAPEAFF
TRBJ1-4 | - | TRBV5-4 | - | TGTGCCAGCAGCTTGGCCCGAAGAGAAACTAATGAAAAACTGTTTTTT | CASSLARRETNEKLFF
TRBJ2-5 | few | TRBV7-9 | TRBD1 | TGTGCCAGCAGCTCGGACAGGGGGATTGAGACCCAGTACTTC | CASSSDRGIETQYF
TRBJ1-1 | - | TRBV6-5 | - | TGTGCCAGCGTTCGCGGGGGAAGGGTGAACACTGAAGCTTTCTTT | CASVRGGRVNTEAFF
TRBJ2-3 | - | TRBV28 | - | TGTGCCAGTACCTCGGGGATAAGCACAGATACGCAGTATTTT | CASTSGISTDTQYF
TRBJ1-4 | - | TRBV4-2 | TRBD1 | TGTGCCAGCAGCTATGGACAGGGTACCGCAACTAATGAAAAACTGTTTTTT | CASSYGQGTATNEKLFF
TRBJ2-3 | - | TRBV24-1 | - | TGTGCCACCAGTGATTTAGGCTCCGCCGGGAGCACAGATACGCAGTATTTT | CATSDLGSAGSTDTQYF
TRBJ2-3 | - | TRBV28 | TRBD1 | TGTGCCAGCAGTCATCTCGATGGACAGGGGAACACAGATACGCAGTATTTT | CASSHLDGQGNTDTQYF
TRBJ2-1 | - | TRBV7-2 | TRBD1 | TGTGCCAGCAGGGACAGGCCGGGTTACAATGAGCAGTTCTTC | CASRDRPGYNEQFF
TRBJ1-1 | - | TRBV3-1/TRBV3-2 | - | TGTGCCAGCAGCCAGAGGGTCGTGAACACTGAAGCTTTCTTT | CASSQRVVNTEAFF
TRBJ1-2 | - | TRBV12-1 | - | TGTGCCAGCAGCTTTGTAGATAACTATGGCTACACCTTC | CASSFVDNYGYTF
TRBJ1-4 | - | TRBV18 | - | TGTGCCAGCTCTTCGGAAGGCATGGGAGTAAAACTGTTTTTT | CASSSEGMGVKLFF
TRBJ2-6 | - | TRBV10-1 | - | TGCGCCAGCAGAATGTGGCGGGACAGATACTCTGGGGCCAACGTCCTGACTTTC | CASRMWRDRYSGANVLTF
TRBJ1-6 | - | TRBV5-1 | - | TGCGCCAGCAAAGGTCAGGGGTATAATTCACCCCTCCACTTT | CASKGQGYNSPLHF
TRBJ1-3 | - | TRBV10-3 | TRBD1 | TGTGCCATCAGCCTTGGACAGGGAAATTCTGGAAACACCATATATTTT | CAISLGQGNSGNTIYF
TRBJ2-5 | once | TRBV25-1 | TRBD1 | TGTGCCAGCAGTGAATACTTCCAGGGGGCCGCTCAAGAGACCCAGTACTTC | CASSEYFQGAAQETQYF
TRBJ2-3 | - | TRBV9 | TRBD2 | TGTGCCAGCAGCGTAGGGCTAGCGGTAGTACAGGTGCAGTATTTT | CASSVGLAVVQVQYF
TRBJ1-6 | - | TRBV6-5 | TRBD1 | TGTGCCAGTCGGGGACAGGGGGCCTCTAATTCACCCCTCCACTTT | CASRGQGASNSPLHF
TRBJ2-5 | - | TRBV5-5 | - | TGTGCCAGCAGCCCGGGGGACCCCGTGGAGACCCAGTACTTC | CASSPGDPVETQYF
TRBJ2-1 | - | TRBV4-1 | - | TGCGCCAGCAGCCGGATCGGGGGGCCAGAGCAGTTCTTC | CASSRIGGPEQFF
TRBJ1-1 | - | TRBV7-8 | TRBD1 | TGTGCCAGCAGCTCGTACAGGGGGGGGACTGAAGCTTTCTTT | CASSSYRGGTEAFF
TRBJ2-7 | - | TRBV7-9 | TRBD1 | TGTGCCAGCAGCTTAGCAGCGGGACAGGGGTCCTCCTACGAGCAGTACTTC | CASSLAAGQGSSYEQYF
TRBJ2-1 | - | TRBV28 | TRBD2 | TGTGCCAGCAGTTCGAATAGCGGGAACAAGCGGAATGAGCAGTTCTTC | CASSSNSGNKRNEQFF
TRBJ1-1 | - | TRBV9 | TRBD1 | TGTGCCAGCAGCGTATCGGGACAGGGGGGCACTGAAGCTTTCTTT | CASSVSGQGGTEAFF
TRBJ1-1 | - | TRBV30 | - | TGTGCCTGGAGCGAGATTATTGAAGCTTTCTTT | CAWSEIIEAFF
TRBJ1-5 | once | TRBV14 | - | TGTGCCAGCAGCCACCAGGGGTATCAGCCCCAGCATTTT | CASSHQGYQPQHF
TRBJ2-3 | - | TRBV6-5 | - | TGTGCCGTCTTAAGCGATAGCACAGATACGCAGTATTTT | CAVLSDSTDTQYF
TRBJ2-5 | - | TRBV9 | TRBD2 | TGTGCCAGCAGCGGAAGCGGGGGGAGGGAGACCCAGTACTTC | CASSGSGGRETQYF
TRBJ1-5 | - | TRBV2 | - | TGTGCCAGCAGCAGGTACAATCAGCCCCAGCATTTT | CASSRYNQPQHF
TRBJ2-5 | - | TRBV7-9 | - | TGTGCCAGCAGTCCCTCCACAGGGATATTCGAGACCCAGTACTTC | CASSPSTGIFETQYF
TRBJ1-6 | - | TRBV7-8 | - | TGTGCCAGCACCAATCCCGAACTTAATTCACCCCTCCACTTT | CASTNPELNSPLHF
TRBJ2-7 | - | TRBV7-2 | - | TGTGCCAGCAGACTGACGGGAACCTACGAGCAGTACTTC | CASRLTGTYEQYF
TRBJ1-6 | - | TRBV30 | TRBD1 | TGTGCCTGGAGTGGGGGGACAGGGGCAATACCCCTCCACTTT | CAWSGGTGAIPLHF
TRBJ2-5 | - | TRBV14 | TRBD1 | TGTGCCAGCAGCCAAACAGGGGGCGGCGAGACCCAGTACTTC | CASSQTGGGETQYF
TRBJ2-1 | once | TRBV30 | - | TGTGCCTGGAGGGGGGCGCGGGAGCAGTTCTTC | CAWRGAREQFF
TRBJ2-3 | - | TRBV6-4 | TRBD2 | TGTGCCAGCAGTGAATTAGCGACTAGCGGCACAGATACGCAGTATTTT | CASSELATSGTDTQYF
TRBJ1-6 | - | TRBV3-1/TRBV3-2 | - | TGTGCCAGCACACCGGGAGGACAGTATAATTCACCCCTCCACTTT | CASTPGGQYNSPLHF
TRBJ2-3 | - | TRBV4-2 | - | TGTGCCAGCAGCCAAGATCAAGGGACTAGCACAGATACGCAGTATTTT | CASSQDQGTSTDTQYF